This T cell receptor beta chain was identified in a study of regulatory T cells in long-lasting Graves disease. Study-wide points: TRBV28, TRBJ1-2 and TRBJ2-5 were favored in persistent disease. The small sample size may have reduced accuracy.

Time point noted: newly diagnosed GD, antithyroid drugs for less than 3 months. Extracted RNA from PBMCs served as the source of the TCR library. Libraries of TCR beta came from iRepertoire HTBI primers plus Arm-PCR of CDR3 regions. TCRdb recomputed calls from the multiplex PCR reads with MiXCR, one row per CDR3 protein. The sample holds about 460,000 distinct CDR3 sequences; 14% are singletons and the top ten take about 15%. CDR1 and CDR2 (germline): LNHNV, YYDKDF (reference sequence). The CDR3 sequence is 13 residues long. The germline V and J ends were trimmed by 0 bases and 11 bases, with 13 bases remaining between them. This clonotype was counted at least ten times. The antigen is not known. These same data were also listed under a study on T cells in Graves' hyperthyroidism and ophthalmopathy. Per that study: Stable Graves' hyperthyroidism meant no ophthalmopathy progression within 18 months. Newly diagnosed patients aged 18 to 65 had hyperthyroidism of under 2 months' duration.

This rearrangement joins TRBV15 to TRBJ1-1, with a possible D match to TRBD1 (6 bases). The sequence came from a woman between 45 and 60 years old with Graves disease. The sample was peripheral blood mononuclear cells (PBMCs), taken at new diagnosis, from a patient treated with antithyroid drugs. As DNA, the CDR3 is TGTGCCACCAGCAGAGACGATGGGGGCCCGGCTTTCTTT. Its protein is CATSRDDGGPAFF.